What follows are 31 T cell receptor beta chains derived from one specimen sequenced in a study of blood T cell repertoires in COVID-19. Generated by immunoSEQ multiplex PCR, the TCRdb table keeps only in-frame clones and is missing some. The table records approximately 210,000 clones, more than 75% of them present only once. Sequencing input: peripheral blood. Receptor source: a middle-aged man with COVID-19, enrolled during active disease.

V is TRBV5-4 and J is TRBJ2-7; possible D gene TRBD1, 6 bases. There are 17 residues in the CDR3. Germline V gene data show CDR1 as SGHNT and CDR2 as YYREEE (reference sequence). V was cut by 1 base and J by 2 bases, with 19 bases left in between. CDR3 region: CASSLRLGSGQAYEQYF. Written as DNA, the CDR3 is TGTGCCAGCAGCTTGAGGCTCGGTTCGGGACAAGCCTACGAGCAGTACTTC. The full variable domain, with the rest looked up from reference TRBV5-4 and TRBJ2-7, is ETGVTQSPTHLIKTRGQQVTLRCSSQSGHNTVSWYQQALGQGPQFIFQYYREEENGRGNFPPRFSGLQFPNYSSELNVNALELDDSALYLCASSLRLGSGQAYEQYFGPGTRLTVT.

The chain links TRBV4-3 to TRBJ1-5; maybe TRBD1 (5 bases). The V and J ends lost 3 bases and 2 bases respectively, with 8 bases between them. The germline V gene encodes CDR1 LGHNA and CDR2 YSLEER. There are 14 residues in the CDR3. The CDR3 DNA follows: TGCGCCAGCAGCCAGATCAGGGGCAATCAGCCCCAGCATTTT. Its translation: CASSQIRGNQPQHF.

This clone was detected once. The chain has TRBV7-2 and TRBJ1-2; D unresolved. This CDR3 has 14 amino acids. Germline V gives CDR1 SGHTA, CDR2 FQGNSA. Trimming took off 1 base at V and 4 bases at J, with 10 bases between the two ends. CDR3 in DNA: TGTGCCAGCAGCTTAGTGGAGTCTTCCTATGGCTACACCTTC. Translated: CASSLVESSYGYTF.

This rearrangement joins TRBV7-9 to TRBJ2-3; D is perhaps TRBD1 (6 bases). CDR1 and CDR2 (germline): SEHNR, FQNEAQ (reference sequence). The CDR3 loop spans 14 amino acids. V was cut by 3 bases and J by 5 bases, with 12 bases left in between. The CDR3 DNA reads TGTGCCAGCAGCTTTGGGGGCGCAGGAGATACGCAGTATTTT. Translated, it gives CASSFGGAGDTQYF. Variable domain in full (rest from reference TRBV7-9 and TRBJ2-3): DTGVSQNPRHKITKRGQNVTFRCDPISEHNRLYWYRQTLGQGPEFLTYFQNEAQLEKSRLLSDRFSAERPKGSFSTLEIQRTEQGDSAMYLCASSFGGAGDTQYFGPGTRLTVL.

The chain uses TRBV18 and TRBJ2-5, with 8 bases lining up with TRBD1. The CDR3 contains 17 residues. J lost 2 bases, V lost 5 bases, and 13 bases had no gene match. Germline lookup yields CDR1 KGHSH and CDR2 LQKENI. CDR3 DNA: TGTGCCAGCTCAGCCCGTTCCGGGACAGGATTACAAGAGACCCAGTACTTC. This encodes CASSARSGTGLQETQYF.

The rearrangement joins TRBV5-5 to TRBJ1-2, with 7 bases lining up with TRBD1. The CDR3 runs 14 residues. Germline V gene data show CDR1 as SGHKS and CDR2 as YYEKEE (reference sequence). The ends lost 4 bases at V and 3 bases at J; junction bases unmatched: 6. As DNA, the CDR3 is TGTGCCAGCAGCAGCGACAGGGCTGACTATGGCTACACCTTC. It yields the protein CASSSDRADYGYTF. The full variable domain, in which reference TRBV5-5 and TRBJ1-2 provide the parts outside the CDR3, is DAGVTQSPTHLIKTRGQQVTLRCSPISGHKSVSWYQQVLGQGPQFIFQYYEKEERGRGNFPDRFSARQFPNYSSELNVNALLLGDSALYLCASSSDRADYGYTFGSGTRLTVV.

J is TRBJ1-1 and V is TRBV6-1, with 7 positions matching TRBD1. The germline gives CDR1 MNHNS, CDR2 SASEGT. CDR3 length: 15 amino acids. Unmatched junction bases numbered 8, after V lost 6 bases and J lost 1 base. The CDR3: CASSTATGKNTEAFF. For the CDR3, the DNA is TGTGCCAGCAGCACGGCGACAGGGAAGAACACTGAAGCTTTCTTT.

V usage is TRBV3-1 (or the pseudogene TRBV3-2) and J usage is TRBJ2-1; 7 bases agree with TRBD2. J was trimmed by 5 bases and V by 0 bases; bases with no gene match: 4. Germline V gives CDR1 LGHDT, CDR2 YNNKEL (reference sequence). This CDR3 is 15 amino acids long. The CDR3 coding sequence is TGTGCCAGCAGCCAAGATACGGGAGGTCACAATGAGCAGTTCTTC. Protein sequence: CASSQDTGGHNEQFF.

J is TRBJ1-2 and V is TRBV24-1; D gene ambiguous. Germline CDR1 KGHDR, CDR2 SFDVKD. The CDR3 totals 12 residues. Trimming shortened V by 3 bases and J by 1 base, and 2 bases separated the two germline ends. The CDR3 loop reads CATSDHNYGYTF. In DNA, the CDR3 is TGTGCCACCAGTGATCATAACTATGGCTACACCTTC.

The genes are TRBV9 and TRBJ1-5; D uncertain. V was clipped by 0 bases and J by 2 bases, with 9 bases between them. Per germline, CDR1 SGDLS and CDR2 YYNGEE. The CDR3 consists of 15 residues. The CDR3 coding sequence is TGTGCCAGCAGCGTAGGTTTGGGAGGCAATCAGCCCCAGCATTTT. Protein sequence: CASSVGLGGNQPQHF.

The chain recombines TRBV29-1 with TRBJ2-1, with a tentative D call TRBD2 (6 bases). CDR1 and CDR2 from the germline V gene are SQVTM and ANQGSEA. The CDR3 extends over 13 amino acids. V lost 5 bases to trimming and J lost 9 bases, with 17 bases between them. As DNA, the CDR3 is TGCAGCGTTCCGGGACTTTCTTCTATTGAGCAGTTCTTC. Its translation: CSVPGLSSIEQFF.

The chain has TRBV5-1 and TRBJ2-2; no definite D call. Trimming shortened V by 6 bases and J by 0 bases, and 9 bases separated the two germline ends. The CDR3 is 14 residues long. Germline V gene lookup returns CDR1 SGHRS and CDR2 YFSETQ. The CDR3 DNA follows: TGCGCCAGCACCTTTGACACGAACACCGGGGAGCTGTTTTTT. Residues: CASTFDTNTGELFF.

In this sample, this clone turned up a few times. The chain has TRBV24-1 and TRBJ2-2; D is perhaps TRBD2 (5 bases). Germline V gene sequence: CDR1 KGHDR, CDR2 SFDVKD. This CDR3 spans 13 amino acids. Trimming stripped 5 bases from V and 5 bases from J, with 8 bases between. CDR3 coding DNA: TGTGCCACCAGTGCCTCGGGGACCGGGGAGCTGTTTTTT. It encodes CATSASGTGELFF.

V usage is TRBV2 and J usage is TRBJ2-7, with D possibly matching TRBD2 (6 bases). Trimming took 7 bases from V and 4 from J, leaving 20 bases between them. The CDR3 sequence is 15 residues long. The germline gives CDR1 SNHLY, CDR2 FYNNEI. The CDR3, as DNA: TGTGCCAGCACCCGCGGGCTGGCGGGGCTTTACGAGCAGTACTTC. The encoded protein is CASTRGLAGLYEQYF.

This chain connects TRBV27 to TRBJ1-1, with D tentatively TRBD1 (5 bases). The CDR3 is 14 amino acids. Germline assignment: CDR1 MNHEY and CDR2 SMNVEV (reference sequence). V was clipped by 2 bases and J by 5 bases, with 12 bases between them. The CDR3 nucleotides read TGTGCCAGCAGTTTAGCCAGGGTGGAAACTGAAGCTTTCTTT. Its protein product is CASSLARVETEAFF.

The DNA for the CDR3 is TGCAGCGAAAGGACAGGGGAGACCCAGTACTTC. Amino acids: CSERTGETQYF. This chain uses TRBV29-1 with TRBJ2-5, with 8 bases matching TRBD1. The J segment lost 5 bases and the V segment lost 7 bases, leaving 3 bases of the junction unmatched. The CDR3 consists of 11 residues. CDR1 and CDR2 from the germline V gene are SQVTM and ANQGSEA.

V gene TRBV6-5 combines with J gene TRBJ1-5; D is perhaps TRBD1 (5 bases). V lost 0 bases, J lost 3 bases, and 9 bases lay in between. CDR1 and CDR2 from the germline V gene are MNHEY and SVGAGI. The CDR3 covers 15 residues. DNA for the CDR3: TGTGCCAGCAGTTACTCCCCGGACATCAATCAGCCCCAGCATTTT. This translates into CASSYSPDINQPQHF.

The V call is TRBV19, the J call TRBJ2-1, with 10 bases matching TRBD2. Looked up from germline, CDR1 is LNHDA and CDR2 is SQIVND (reference sequence). The CDR3 totals 13 residues. V lost 10 bases to trimming and J lost 2 bases; unmatched junction nucleotides: 2. The CDR3 nucleotides read TGTGCCACGGGACTAGCGACCTACAATGAGCAGTTCTTC. Its protein product is CATGLATYNEQFF.

V usage is TRBV19 and J usage is TRBJ1-5, with TRBD1 matching 12 bases. CDR1 and CDR2 from the germline V gene are LNHDA and SQIVND (reference sequence). This CDR3 has 17 amino acids. Trimming at V came to 4 bases and at J to 3 bases, leaving 7 bases not matched to a gene. The CDR3 coding sequence is TGTGCCAGTAGTAGGGGACAGGGGGCGCTTATCAATCAGCCCCAGCATTTT. Translating it yields CASSRGQGALINQPQHF.

The chain links TRBV27 to TRBJ1-1, with 9 bases identical to TRBD1. The junction had 4 bases not matched to a gene; V was cut back by 4 bases and J by 4 bases. CDR1 is MNHEY, CDR2 SMNVEV, per germline (reference sequence). The CDR3 totals 14 residues. The chain's CDR3 is CASSSRTGVTEAFF. CDR3 coding DNA: TGTGCCAGCAGTTCTCGGACAGGGGTCACTGAAGCTTTCTTT.

The V call is TRBV7-2, the J call TRBJ2-3, with 7 bases that match TRBD2. The CDR3 has 14 residues. Germline V CDR1 and CDR2: SGHTA, FQGNSA. V gave up 5 bases and J gave up 5 bases; unmatched junction bases: 7. The CDR3 nucleotides read TGTGCCAGCAGCCCCGGACTAGACGTAGATACGCAGTATTTT. Translation gives CASSPGLDVDTQYF.

This clone was detected only once. CDR3 sequence: CASSFPIAGGFGGELFF. CDR3 in DNA: TGTGCCAGCAGCTTTCCAATAGCGGGAGGGTTTGGCGGGGAGCTGTTTTTT. This chain uses TRBV7-9 with TRBJ2-2, with 11 bases fitting TRBD2. This CDR3 is built from 17 residues. The V gene's germline CDR1 is SEHNR and CDR2 FQNEAQ (reference sequence). With 3 bases clipped from V and 7 bases from J, the junction kept 10 bases outside the gene matches.

This clone was recorded once. The V call is TRBV28, the J call TRBJ1-6; D is possibly TRBD1 (5 bases). Trimming removed 6 bases from V and 3 bases from J, with 18 bases in between. Germline V lookup: CDR1 MDHEN, CDR2 SYDVKM. This CDR3 comprises 17 residues. CDR3 DNA: TGTGCCAGCAGCCAGAGCAAGGGGCGCTTCTATAATTCACCCCTCCACTTT. Amino acids: CASSQSKGRFYNSPLHF.

The chain uses TRBV10-2 and TRBJ2-7, with TRBD2 identical over 10 bases. The J segment lost 5 bases and the V segment lost 4 bases, leaving 2 bases of the junction unmatched. CDR3 length: 13 amino acids. Germline lookup yields CDR1 WSHSY and CDR2 SAAADI. The CDR3 DNA reads TGCGCCAGCAGTGCTCTAGCGGGAGACGAGCAGTACTTC. This translates into CASSALAGDEQYF.

This clone occurred a few times. V is TRBV14 and J is TRBJ2-7, with 14 bases matching TRBD2. V was clipped by 0 bases and J by 6 bases; unmatched bases: 1. The CDR3 has 15 amino acids. Germline CDR1 and CDR2: SGHDN and FVKESK. The CDR3 spells CASSQETSGRVEQYF. DNA of the CDR3: TGTGCCAGCAGCCAAGAGACTAGCGGGAGGGTCGAGCAGTACTTC.

V is TRBV5-1 and J is TRBJ1-4; possibly TRBD1 for D (6 bases). Germline CDR1 and CDR2: SGHRS and YFSETQ. The CDR3 length is 14 residues. V was clipped by 5 bases and J by 3 bases, with 11 bases between them. This chain's CDR3 is CASRKDSPNEKLFF. The CDR3 DNA reads TGCGCCAGCAGAAAGGACAGCCCTAATGAAAAACTGTTTTTT.

The genes are TRBV10-3 and TRBJ1-5, with 7 positions matching TRBD1. Germline assignment: CDR1 ENHRY and CDR2 SYGVKD. The V and J ends lost 0 bases and 4 bases, in that order; junction bases with no gene match: 6. The CDR3 spans 16 residues. The CDR3 spells CAISESPTGRNQPQHF. CDR3 DNA: TGTGCCATCAGTGAGTCCCCGACAGGGAGGAATCAGCCCCAGCATTTT.

V and J are TRBV12-3 or TRBV12-4 and TRBJ2-3, with D tentatively TRBD2 (6 bases). V was cut by 5 bases and J by 6 bases, with 9 bases left in between. This CDR3 has 12 residues. Here the CDR3 reads CASSPEGDTQYF. For the CDR3, the DNA is TGTGCCAGCAGTCCGGAGGGGGATACGCAGTATTTT.

This chain uses TRBV2 with TRBJ2-1; 9 bases are shared with TRBD2. Looked up from germline, CDR1 is SNHLY and CDR2 is FYNNEI. This CDR3 spans 18 amino acids. V gave up 7 bases and J gave up 5 bases; unmatched junction bases: 18. CDR3 protein: CASTFRLFGLAGNNEQFF. CDR3 DNA: TGTGCCAGCACATTCCGGCTTTTTGGGCTAGCGGGAAACAATGAGCAGTTCTTC.

The J gene is TRBJ1-1, the V gene TRBV6-5; D remains ambiguous. Germline V gene data show CDR1 as MNHEY and CDR2 as SVGAGI. Trimming removed 7 bases at V and 1 base at J, with 10 bases between. CDR3 length: 13 amino acids. In DNA, the CDR3 is TGTGCCAGCATTTATCTAAGGAACACTGAAGCTTTCTTT. It is translated as CASIYLRNTEAFF.

V is TRBV19 and J is TRBJ2-2, with 8 bases lining up with TRBD1. CDR1 is LNHDA, CDR2 SQIVND, per germline (reference sequence). This CDR3 contains 11 residues. Germline trimming cut 11 bases from V and 9 bases from J; bases unmatched to any gene: 5. The CDR3 DNA follows: TGTGCCGTCCAGGGGGCGTGGGAGCTGTTTTTT. This gives the protein CAVQGAWELFF.